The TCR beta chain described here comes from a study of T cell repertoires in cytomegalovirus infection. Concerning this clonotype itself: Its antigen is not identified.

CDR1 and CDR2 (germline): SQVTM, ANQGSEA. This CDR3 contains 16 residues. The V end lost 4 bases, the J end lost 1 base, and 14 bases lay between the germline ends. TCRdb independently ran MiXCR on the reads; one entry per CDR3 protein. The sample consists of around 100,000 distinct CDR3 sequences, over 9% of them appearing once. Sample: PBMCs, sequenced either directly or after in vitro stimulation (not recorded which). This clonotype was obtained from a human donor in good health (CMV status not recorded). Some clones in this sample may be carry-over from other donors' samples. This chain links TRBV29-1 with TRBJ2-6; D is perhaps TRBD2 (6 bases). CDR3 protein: CSVGGLGGSGANVLTF. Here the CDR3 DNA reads TGCAGCGTTGGGGGGTTGGGGGGATCTGGGGCCAACGTCCTGACTTTC.